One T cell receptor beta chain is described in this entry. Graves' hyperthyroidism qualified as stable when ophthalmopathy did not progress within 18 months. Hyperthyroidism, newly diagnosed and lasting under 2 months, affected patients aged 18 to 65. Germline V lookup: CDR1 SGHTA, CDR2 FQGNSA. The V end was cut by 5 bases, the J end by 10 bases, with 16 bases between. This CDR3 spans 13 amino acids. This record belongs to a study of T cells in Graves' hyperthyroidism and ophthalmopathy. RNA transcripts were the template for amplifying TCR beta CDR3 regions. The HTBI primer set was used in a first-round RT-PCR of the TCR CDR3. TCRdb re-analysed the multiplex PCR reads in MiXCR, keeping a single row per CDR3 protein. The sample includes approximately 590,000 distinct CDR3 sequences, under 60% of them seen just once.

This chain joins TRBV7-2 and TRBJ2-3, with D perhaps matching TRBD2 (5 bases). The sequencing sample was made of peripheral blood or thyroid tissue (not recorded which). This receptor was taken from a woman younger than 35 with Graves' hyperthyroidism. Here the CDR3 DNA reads TGTGCCAGCAGCCCCAGGCGGGCTAGTTCGCAGTATTTT. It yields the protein CASSPRRASSQYF.